These 25 T cell receptor beta chains originate from one sample sequenced in a study of patients and donors after allogeneic stem cell transplantation. TCRdb analysed the RT-PCR reads with MiXCR anew, one entry per CDR3 protein. There are 400,000 to 450,000 distinct CDR3 sequences in the sample; around 16% occur only once, and 6.5% to 7.5% lies in the top ten. Sequences were obtained from blood, either unsorted or a sorted T cell fraction (not recorded which). The source is a human donor who was either an allogeneic HSCT recipient or a stem cell or donor lymphocyte infusion donor (not recorded which). It is not recorded whose cells these are; they may come from a transplant donor.

This clonotype turned up a few times. This chain joins TRBV7-9 and TRBJ2-3, with 10 bases fitting TRBD2. V shed 1 base, J shed 1 base, and the junction held 2 bases outside the gene matches. Germline CDR1 reads SEHNR; CDR2 reads FQNEAQ (reference sequence). CDR3 length: 16 amino acids. CDR3 amino acids: CASSLEGTSGTDTQYF. The DNA of the CDR3 is TGTGCCAGCAGCTTAGAGGGGACTAGCGGCACAGATACGCAGTATTTT.

This clonotype was found a few times. V gene TRBV12-3 or TRBV12-4 combines with J gene TRBJ1-1; weak D call: TRBD1 (6 bases). There are 14 residues in the CDR3. Trimming took off 1 base at V and 2 bases at J, with 8 bases between the two ends. CDR3 DNA sequence: TGTGCCAGCAGTTTAGTACAGGGTAACACTGAAGCTTTCTTT. Its protein is CASSLVQGNTEAFF.

This clonotype has only one observation. The V call is TRBV20-1, the J call TRBJ2-1; TRBD2 is a possible D gene (7 bases). V shed 1 base and J shed 10 bases, with 14 bases lying between them. Germline CDR1 is DFQATT and CDR2 is SNEGSKA (reference sequence). This CDR3 has 13 residues. DNA of the CDR3: TGCAGTGCTAGAGCTAGGGGGGGCCTCGAGCAGTTCTTC. Encoded protein: CSARARGGLEQFF.

The V call is TRBV7-2, the J call TRBJ2-7, with D perhaps assigned TRBD1 or TRBD2 (6 bases each). The CDR3 is 15 amino acids. Germline V gene sequence: CDR1 SGHTA, CDR2 FQGNSA. The V end was cut by 8 bases, the J end by 3 bases, with 20 bases between. In DNA form, the CDR3 reads TGTGCCAGCCGACGGGGGCCCGATAGGAGCTACGAGCAGTACTTC. Its translation: CASRRGPDRSYEQYF.

This clonotype turned up a few times. The rearrangement links TRBV7-9 to TRBJ1-3, with TRBD1 as a possible D gene (6 bases). The CDR3 totals 17 residues. V lost 5 bases and J lost 0, with 17 bases in between. The germline V gene has CDR1 SEHNR and CDR2 FQNEAQ (reference sequence). Written as DNA, the CDR3 is TGTGCCAGCAGCCCGGACGACAGGACTTACTCTGGAAACACCATATATTTT. This codes for CASSPDDRTYSGNTIYF.

The rearrangement links TRBV12-3 or TRBV12-4 to TRBJ1-1, with TRBD1 matching 7 bases. This CDR3 region has 14 residues. V shed 6 bases and J 3 bases; nucleotides not matched to a gene: 7. CDR3 bases: TGTGCCAGCAGCCACGACAGGGTCTACACTGAAGCTTTCTTT. Protein product: CASSHDRVYTEAFF.

The sample holds many counts of this clonotype. The rearrangement uses TRBV12-3 or TRBV12-4 and TRBJ1-1; no firm D call. The CDR3 is 14 residues long. The V and J ends lost 3 bases and 4 bases respectively, with 12 bases between them. CDR3 sequence (DNA): TGTGCCAGCAGTTTGTTCCCGGGTAGCACTGAAGCTTTCTTT. This encodes CASSLFPGSTEAFF.

The chain uses TRBV10-3 and TRBJ2-7; TRBD2 aligns across 7 bases. V gave up 5 bases and J gave up 6 bases; unmatched junction bases: 16. This CDR3 spans 16 amino acids. Germline loops: CDR1 ENHRY, CDR2 SYGVKD. CDR3 amino acids: CAISSQVRAGTLEQYF. The CDR3 DNA reads as TGTGCCATCAGTTCCCAAGTTAGAGCGGGGACCCTCGAGCAGTACTTC.

This clonotype was seen at least ten times. CDR3 nucleotides: TGCGCCAGCAGCCAGTTTAGTGGGGCCAAAGGAAACACCATATATTTT. This codes for CASSQFSGAKGNTIYF. This chain links TRBV4-1 with TRBJ1-3; TRBD1 is a possible D gene (5 bases). The CDR3 length is 16 residues. Trimming pared 3 bases from V and 4 bases from J, leaving 16 bases between. Germline V gives CDR1 MGHRA, CDR2 YSYEKL.

This clonotype was counted between two and nine times. This rearrangement joins TRBV6-6 to TRBJ2-1; D call uncertain. The length of the CDR3 is 12 residues. Trimming stripped 4 bases from V and 5 bases from J, with 6 bases between. In germline, CDR1 is MNHNY, CDR2 SVGAGI (reference sequence). The CDR3 protein is CASSSPDNEQFF. In nucleotides, the CDR3 is TGTGCCAGCAGTTCCCCCGACAATGAGCAGTTCTTC.

The chain combines TRBV13 with TRBJ1-5; no clear D gene. The CDR3 totals 14 residues. The germline gives CDR1 PRHDT, CDR2 FYEKMQ (reference sequence). V was clipped by 4 bases and J by 4 bases, with 11 bases between them. CDR3 DNA sequence: TGTGCCAGCAGCTCGCCGGGTCGTAATCAGCCCCAGCATTTT. Translated, it gives CASSSPGRNQPQHF. Filled out from reference TRBV13 and TRBJ1-5, the complete variable domain reads AAGVIQSPRHLIKEKRETATLKCYPIPRHDTVYWYQQGPGQDPQFLISFYEKMQSDKGSIPDRFSAQQFSDYHSELNMSSLELGDSALYFCASSSPGRNQPQHFGDGTRLSIL.

The rearrangement links TRBV5-1 to TRBJ2-7; the D is unclear. The CDR3 sequence is 13 residues long. The germline gives CDR1 SGHRS, CDR2 YFSETQ. V lost 2 bases and J lost 7, with 13 bases in between. DNA of the CDR3: TGCGCCAGCAGCTTCGGGTCCGGGTGGGAGCAGTACTTC. Protein product: CASSFGSGWEQYF.

This chain links TRBV6-2 or TRBV6-3 with TRBJ1-1; 8 nucleotides align to TRBD1. The CDR3 length is 16 residues. In germline, CDR1 is MNHEY, CDR2 SVGEGT. J was trimmed by 1 base and V by 2 bases; bases with no gene match: 6. The chain's CDR3 is CASSYPAQGANTEAFF. CDR3 sequence (DNA): TGTGCCAGCAGTTACCCCGCCCAGGGGGCGAACACTGAAGCTTTCTTT.

This clonotype appeared a few times. This rearrangement joins TRBV18 to TRBJ2-7; possibly TRBD1 for D (6 bases). CDR1 KGHSH and CDR2 LQKENI come from the germline V gene. This CDR3 has 14 amino acids. Trimming stripped 7 bases from V and 2 bases from J, with 15 bases between. The CDR3 DNA reads as TGTGCCAGCTTGCGGCCCAGGGGACCCTACGAGCAGTACTTC. This gives the protein CASLRPRGPYEQYF.

This clonotype has ten or more counts. V and J are TRBV12-3 or TRBV12-4 and TRBJ2-1; 8 nucleotides agree with TRBD1. There are 14 residues in the CDR3. V lost 6 bases, J lost 6 bases, and 7 bases stayed unmatched. The DNA for the CDR3 is TGTGCCAGCAGCCTGGACAGGGTAATCAATGAGCAGTTCTTC. It encodes CASSLDRVINEQFF.

This chain joins TRBV30 and TRBJ2-2; 14 bases line up with TRBD2. The length of the CDR3 is 16 residues. V lost 5 bases, J lost 5 bases, and 7 bases stayed unmatched. Germline CDR1 is GTSNPN and CDR2 is SVGIG (reference sequence). CDR3 in amino acids: CAWVGTSGRKTGELFF. CDR3 nucleotide sequence: TGTGCCTGGGTTGGGACTAGCGGGAGAAAGACCGGGGAGCTGTTTTTT.

This clonotype was observed a few times. This chain uses TRBV4-1 with TRBJ2-1; 12 nucleotides align to TRBD2. V lost 4 bases to trimming and J lost 6 bases; unmatched junction nucleotides: 4. CDR1 and CDR2 from the germline V gene are MGHRA and YSYEKL. The CDR3 is made up of 15 amino acids. CDR3 residues: CASSRLAGAPNEQFF. In nucleotides, the CDR3 is TGCGCCAGCAGCCGACTAGCGGGAGCCCCCAATGAGCAGTTCTTC.

This clonotype was seen a few times. The chain carries TRBV6-5 and TRBJ2-2; 7 bases align to TRBD1. V trimming: 0 bases; J trimming: 6 bases; junction bases outside the gene matches: 7. Germline assignment: CDR1 MNHEY and CDR2 SVGAGI. The CDR3 covers 16 residues. The CDR3 sequence is CASSYSKGQGAGELFF. CDR3 bases: TGTGCCAGCAGTTACTCGAAAGGCCAGGGGGCCGGGGAGCTGTTTTTT.

This clonotype was detected a few times. V and J are TRBV29-1 and TRBJ1-2; D remains ambiguous. The V and J ends lost 5 bases and 8 bases respectively, with 18 bases between them. From germline, CDR1 is SQVTM and CDR2 ANQGSEA. This CDR3 contains 13 residues. Written as DNA, the CDR3 is TGCAGCGTTTCAGACGGCGGGGTTTTCGGCTACACCTTC. It translates to CSVSDGGVFGYTF.

The chain recombines TRBV20-1 with TRBJ1-2, with a possible D match to TRBD1 (5 bases). Germline V CDR1 and CDR2: DFQATT, SNEGSKA (reference sequence). V was trimmed by 4 bases and J by 5 bases, leaving 17 bases between them. This CDR3 is built from 14 residues. CDR3 loop: CSANTGTGGYGYTF. Written as DNA, the CDR3 is TGCAGTGCTAATACGGGGACGGGTGGTTATGGCTACACCTTC.

The chain links TRBV20-1 to TRBJ2-5; 11 positions agree with TRBD2. Germline V gives CDR1 DFQATT, CDR2 SNEGSKA (reference sequence). V lost 0 bases and J lost 4; bases outside the gene matches: 7. The CDR3 has 16 residues. This CDR3 reads CSARDRLAGGLETQYF. CDR3 coding DNA: TGCAGTGCTAGAGATCGGCTAGCGGGAGGTCTAGAGACCCAGTACTTC.

This clonotype came up a few times. This rearrangement joins TRBV7-3 to TRBJ2-2; weak D call: TRBD2 (6 bases). Trimming took off 4 bases at V and 11 bases at J, with 14 bases between the two ends. Germline V CDR1 and CDR2: SGHTA, FQGTGA. The CDR3 loop spans 13 amino acids. CDR3 residues: CASSSSRGEELFF. The CDR3 nucleotides are TGTGCCAGCAGCTCATCACGCGGGGAAGAGCTGTTTTTT.

The chain carries TRBV5-1 and TRBJ2-1; 13 bases line up with TRBD2. The V and J ends lost 4 bases and 6 bases, in that order; junction bases with no gene match: 7. The CDR3 is 16 residues long. CDR1 SGHRS and CDR2 YFSETQ come from the germline V gene. DNA of the CDR3: TGCGCCAGCAGCGTGGGGGGACTAGCGGGAAGCAATGAGCAGTTCTTC. Residues: CASSVGGLAGSNEQFF.

The chain uses TRBV11-2 and TRBJ2-7; no definite D call. This CDR3 has 13 residues. Germline assignment: CDR1 SGHAT and CDR2 FQNNGV. V was cut by 0 bases and J by 6 bases, with 9 bases left in between. Here the CDR3 reads CASSLESPGEQYF. The CDR3, as DNA: TGTGCCAGCAGCTTAGAGTCCCCGGGCGAGCAGTACTTC. Using reference TRBV11-2 and TRBJ2-7 for the parts outside the CDR3, the full variable domain is EAGVAQSPRYKIIEKRQSVAFWCNPISGHATLYWYQQILGQGPKLLIQFQNNGVVDDSQLPKDRFSAERLKGVDSTLKIQPAKLEDSAVYLCASSLESPGEQYFGPGTRLTVT.

This clonotype has more than one count but fewer than ten. The V call is TRBV7-8, the J call TRBJ2-5; D is unresolved. The CDR3 contains 14 residues. Germline CDR1 reads SGHVS; CDR2 reads FQNEAQ. Between the trimmed V and J ends, which lost 5 bases and 1 base, there was a span of 11 bases. CDR3: CASSPYRFQETQYF. CDR3 in DNA: TGTGCCAGCAGCCCCTATCGGTTCCAAGAGACCCAGTACTTC.